Listed below are T cell receptor beta chains from one sample, sequenced in a study of T cell responses to AZD1222 COVID-19 vaccine. Sequenced by immunoSEQ multiplex PCR; TCRdb stores in-frame clones only, minus some. The profile shows some 280,000 clones, almost 95% of them singletons. This material consisted of peripheral blood, taken 28 days after the second AZD1222 dose. The receptors stem from an adult who received the AZD1222 COVID-19 vaccine. The CDR3 runs from the conserved cysteine through the conserved F or W. D genes are given only for firm matches. Expanded clones get a size class; other rows say once, few or many, or leave the size out.

size: .
V: TRBV5-4
D: .
J: TRBJ2-7
DNA: TGTGCCAGCAGCTTTAAGGACTACGAGCAGTACTTC
CDR3: CASSFKDYEQYF

size: .
V: TRBV6-1
D: .
J: TRBJ2-2
DNA: TGTGCCAGCAGTGAAGCGCGTGGGCTGGGGGACACCGGGGAGCTGTTTTTT
CDR3: CASSEARGLGDTGELFF

size: .
V: TRBV21-1
D: .
J: TRBJ1-1
DNA: TGTGCCAGCAGCAAAGTTCCGAGAAACACTGAAGCTTTCTTT
CDR3: CASSKVPRNTEAFF

size: .
V: TRBV6-5
D: .
J: TRBJ1-2
DNA: TGTGCCAGCAGCCTTGATGGCTACACCTTC
CDR3: CASSLDGYTF

size: .
V: TRBV7-3
D: .
J: TRBJ2-5
DNA: TGTGCCAGCAGCTTAAGCACCGAGGAGACCCAGTACTTC
CDR3: CASSLSTEETQYF

size: .
V: TRBV15
D: .
J: TRBJ1-2
DNA: TGTGCCACCAGCAGAGATCGAGATGTTGACTATGGCTACACCTTC
CDR3: CATSRDRDVDYGYTF

size: .
V: TRBV5-1
D: .
J: TRBJ2-3
DNA: TGCGCCAGCAGCTTGTCCCCCAGTGGCCGCACAGATACGCAGTATTTT
CDR3: CASSLSPSGRTDTQYF

size: .
V: TRBV7-2
D: TRBD1
J: TRBJ2-1
DNA: TGTGCCAGCAGCTTAGCTCTCTCACAGGGGAGAAGCTCCTACAATGAGCAGTTCTTC
CDR3: CASSLALSQGRSSYNEQFF

size: .
V: TRBV5-6
D: .
J: TRBJ1-2
DNA: TGTGCCAGCAGCTCCTATCGGGGGGCTAAAGGTGGCTACACCTTC
CDR3: CASSSYRGAKGGYTF

size: .
V: TRBV5-1
D: .
J: TRBJ2-7
DNA: TGCGCCAGCAGCTTGGGTAGTGGCTCCTACGAGCAGTACTTC
CDR3: CASSLGSGSYEQYF

size: .
V: TRBV10-2
D: .
J: TRBJ2-5
DNA: TGCGCCAGCAGTGTTTCGCAAGAGACCCAGTACTTC
CDR3: CASSVSQETQYF

size: .
V: TRBV11-2
D: TRBD1
J: TRBJ2-5
DNA: TGTGCCAGCAGCTTAGCCCCGGGACAGGGAGAGGAGACCCAGTACTTC
CDR3: CASSLAPGQGEETQYF

size: .
V: TRBV19
D: TRBD1
J: TRBJ1-6
DNA: TGTGCCAGTAGCCCGGGGACAGGGAATTCACCCCTCCACTTT
CDR3: CASSPGTGNSPLHF

size: .
V: TRBV12-3/TRBV12-4
D: .
J: TRBJ1-5
DNA: TGTGCCAGCAGTTTGTGGGTAGGGCCCCAGCATTTT
CDR3: CASSLWVGPQHF

size: once
V: TRBV6-2/TRBV6-3
D: .
J: TRBJ2-7
DNA: TGTGCCAGCAGTCTACCCGGCAGCCTGCCCAACGAGCAGTACTTC
CDR3: CASSLPGSLPNEQYF

size: .
V: TRBV7-2
D: .
J: TRBJ2-1
DNA: TGTGCCAGCAGTGCAACTCAGGGTGTCAATGAGCAGTTCTTC
CDR3: CASSATQGVNEQFF

size: .
V: TRBV7-9
D: TRBD2
J: TRBJ2-7
DNA: TGTGCCAGCAGCGCCCCCGTACTAGCGGGAAGTTCGGGGGAGCAGTACTTC
CDR3: CASSAPVLAGSSGEQYF

size: .
V: TRBV12-5
D: .
J: TRBJ2-1
DNA: TGTGCTAGTGGTTTGGTACATGGGTTAGCGGCCGCCAATGAGCAGTTCTTC
CDR3: CASGLVHGLAAANEQFF

size: .
V: TRBV6-6
D: .
J: TRBJ1-2
DNA: TGTGCCAGCAGGCCCCAGGGCCACTATGGCTACACCTTC
CDR3: CASRPQGHYGYTF

size: .
V: TRBV5-6
D: TRBD1
J: TRBJ1-5
DNA: TGTGCCGGCAGCTTGGCAGGGGGCCAACAGCCCCAGCATTTT
CDR3: CAGSLAGGQQPQHF

size: .
V: TRBV7-9
D: TRBD1
J: TRBJ2-1
DNA: TGTGCCAGCAGACAGGACAGGGTGGGATTGAATGAGCAGTTCTTC
CDR3: CASRQDRVGLNEQFF

size: .
V: TRBV12-3/TRBV12-4
D: .
J: TRBJ2-2
DNA: TGTGCCAGCAGTTTAGGCTACACCGGGGAGCTGTTTTTT
CDR3: CASSLGYTGELFF

size: .
V: TRBV5-1
D: .
J: TRBJ2-7
DNA: TGCGCCAGCAGCTTGGACTACGAGCAGTACTTC
CDR3: CASSLDYEQYF

size: .
V: TRBV2
D: TRBD1
J: TRBJ2-7
DNA: TGTGCCAGCAGTGAACGGGGCAGGGGGCACGGCCGGGCCTACGAGCAGTACTTC
CDR3: CASSERGRGHGRAYEQYF

size: once
V: TRBV30
D: .
J: TRBJ2-2
DNA: TGTGCCTGGAAGCGGGACACCGGGGAGCTGTTTTTT
CDR3: CAWKRDTGELFF

size: .
V: TRBV4-2
D: .
J: TRBJ2-7
DNA: TGTGCCAGCAGCCATTCACAGGAACCCTCCTACGAGCAGTACTTC
CDR3: CASSHSQEPSYEQYF

size: .
V: TRBV6-5
D: .
J: TRBJ1-2
DNA: TGTGCCAGCAGTTACTCTCGGCGGGCATATGGCTACACCTTC
CDR3: CASSYSRRAYGYTF

size: .
V: TRBV15
D: .
J: TRBJ1-1
DNA: TGTGCCACCAGCAATGTCAACACTGAAGCTTTCTTT
CDR3: CATSNVNTEAFF

size: .
V: TRBV7-9
D: .
J: TRBJ2-7
DNA: TGTGCCAGCAGCTTACCTGACAGTCCCTACGAGCAGTACTTC
CDR3: CASSLPDSPYEQYF

size: .
V: TRBV6-5
D: .
J: TRBJ2-7
DNA: TGTGCCAGCACCACCTTATCGGGGGACTCCTACGAGCAGTACTTC
CDR3: CASTTLSGDSYEQYF

size: .
V: TRBV18
D: .
J: TRBJ1-2
DNA: TGTGCCAGCTCACCTTCCGTGGAACAGCTCTATGGCTACACCTTC
CDR3: CASSPSVEQLYGYTF

size: .
V: TRBV2
D: TRBD1
J: TRBJ2-3
DNA: TGTGCCAGCAGTGAAGCGGGACAGGGGTTCACAGATACGCAGTATTTT
CDR3: CASSEAGQGFTDTQYF

size: .
V: TRBV20-1
D: .
J: TRBJ2-7
DNA: TGCAGTGGGACGAAGGGGGACCAGCAGTACTTC
CDR3: CSGTKGDQQYF

size: .
V: TRBV4-1
D: TRBD1
J: TRBJ1-2
DNA: TGCGCCAGCAGCCAAACAGGGGGCCCGCTGGGCTACACCTTC
CDR3: CASSQTGGPLGYTF

size: .
V: TRBV28
D: .
J: TRBJ1-4
DNA: TGTGCCAGCAGTAACGCCGGGGCAGAAAAACTGTTTTTT
CDR3: CASSNAGAEKLFF

size: .
V: TRBV11-3
D: .
J: TRBJ2-1
DNA: TGTGCCAGCAGCTCAGACCGACACAATGAGCAGTTCTTC
CDR3: CASSSDRHNEQFF

size: .
V: TRBV5-1
D: .
J: TRBJ2-7
DNA: TGCGCCAGCAGCTTGGAGGGTACCTACGAGCAGTACTTC
CDR3: CASSLEGTYEQYF

size: .
V: TRBV18
D: .
J: TRBJ1-4
DNA: TGTGCCAGCTCGAGGGGAATTGGTGAAAAACTGTTTTTT
CDR3: CASSRGIGEKLFF

size: .
V: TRBV4-2
D: TRBD2
J: TRBJ2-2
DNA: TGTGCCAGCAGTCGGACTAGCGGGTTTGGGGAGCTGTTTTTT
CDR3: CASSRTSGFGELFF

size: .
V: TRBV28
D: .
J: TRBJ1-2
DNA: TGTGCCAGCAGCCCGGGACTAGCCTATGGCTACACCTTC
CDR3: CASSPGLAYGYTF

size: .
V: TRBV3-1/TRBV3-2
D: .
J: TRBJ1-1
DNA: TGTGCCAGCAGCATTCGGGGGACTGAAGCTTTCTTT
CDR3: CASSIRGTEAFF

size: .
V: TRBV4-1
D: .
J: TRBJ1-2
DNA: TGCGCCAGCAGCCAAGGGGTCCAACATGGCTACACCTTC
CDR3: CASSQGVQHGYTF

size: .
V: TRBV9
D: TRBD1
J: TRBJ2-2
DNA: TGTGCCAGCAGCGTAGCAGTCGGGACAGGGGGCGGGGAGCTGTTTTTT
CDR3: CASSVAVGTGGGELFF

size: once
V: TRBV5-1
D: .
J: TRBJ1-1
DNA: TGCGCCAGCAGCATAACCGGGACATCGAACACTGAAGCTTTCTTT
CDR3: CASSITGTSNTEAFF

size: once
V: TRBV7-9
D: .
J: TRBJ2-5
DNA: TGTGCCAGCAGCCTGGACAGGAGGGGGGAGACCCAGTACTTC
CDR3: CASSLDRRGETQYF